The rows below give T cell receptor beta chains drawn from one sample of a study of identical twins. TCRdb used MiXCR to reprocess the 5' RACE reads, holding one entry per CDR3 protein. The table has just under 650,000 distinct CDR3 sequences, roughly 6.6% seen once; the top ten hold roughly 1.6%. These records were also assigned to another study, of yellow fever vaccine responses in identical twins.

Sequenced sample: PBMCs. The receptors come from a young woman in good health. Both conserved end residues are part of each CDR3. The order of the fields is CDR3 protein, J gene, V gene, CDR3 length.

CDR3: CASSGYRDSGKDTEAFF; J: TRBJ1-1; V: TRBV6-1; length: 17
CDR3: CASSLSASGQETQYF; J: TRBJ2-5; V: TRBV5-1; length: 15
CDR3: CASYGLTGELFF; J: TRBJ2-2; V: TRBV19; length: 12
CDR3: CSARDTWNTEAFF; J: TRBJ1-1; V: TRBV29-1; length: 13
CDR3: CASSSGKGYGYTF; J: TRBJ1-2; V: TRBV7-7; length: 13
CDR3: CASTADRGDLNTEAFF; J: TRBJ1-1; V: TRBV6-1; length: 16
CDR3: CSARDGAETHNEQFF; J: TRBJ2-1; V: TRBV20-1; length: 15
CDR3: CASSRDRVLYEQYF; J: TRBJ2-7; V: TRBV28; length: 14
CDR3: CASSYSGPRNEQFF; J: TRBJ2-1; V: TRBV2; length: 14
CDR3: CSVAGVTEAFF; J: TRBJ1-1; V: TRBV29-1; length: 11
CDR3: CASSRRLTNQPQHF; J: TRBJ1-5; V: TRBV12-3/TRBV12-4; length: 14
CDR3: CASSPGTSGYVNEQFF; J: TRBJ2-1; V: TRBV28; length: 16
CDR3: CASSFLATGLGGELFF; J: TRBJ2-2; V: TRBV7-8; length: 16
CDR3: CASRPTASSTGELFF; J: TRBJ2-2; V: TRBV6-2/TRBV6-3; length: 15
CDR3: CATRPRGTSYNEQFF; J: TRBJ2-1; V: TRBV28; length: 15
CDR3: CASSQGDYQGDEQYF; J: TRBJ2-7; V: TRBV14; length: 15
CDR3: CSARRPDRVRDEQYF; J: TRBJ2-7; V: TRBV20-1; length: 15
CDR3: CSARAGLEQYF; J: TRBJ2-7; V: TRBV20-1; length: 11
CDR3: CASAKEGLDLVLYGYTF; J: TRBJ1-2; V: TRBV5-1; length: 17
CDR3: CASSPFRRGVVETQYF; J: TRBJ2-5; V: TRBV3-1; length: 16
CDR3: CASTLAGGTSTDTQYF; J: TRBJ2-3; V: TRBV12-3/TRBV12-4; length: 16
CDR3: CASSIDTTQYF; J: TRBJ2-3; V: TRBV5-1; length: 11
CDR3: CASSLHTGGAKNIQYF; J: TRBJ2-4; V: TRBV7-9; length: 16
CDR3: CASSLTGTSETQYF; J: TRBJ2-5; V: TRBV7-9; length: 14
CDR3: CASSPQSTSGTYNEQFF; J: TRBJ2-1; V: TRBV3-1; length: 17
CDR3: CASSLAPRDSRDYGYTF; J: TRBJ1-2; V: TRBV7-6; length: 17
CDR3: CASSGMVRYTGELFF; J: TRBJ2-2; V: TRBV2; length: 15
CDR3: CASMGTIKNIQYF; J: TRBJ2-4; V: TRBV6-2/TRBV6-3; length: 13
CDR3: CASSLAGRVNNNEQFF; J: TRBJ2-1; V: TRBV7-2; length: 16
CDR3: CASSRGGGNANYGYTF; J: TRBJ1-2; V: TRBV7-2; length: 16
CDR3: CASRAIWDRAAGANVLTF; J: TRBJ2-6; V: TRBV6-1; length: 18
CDR3: CASSVLTEAFF; J: TRBJ1-1; V: TRBV5-6; length: 11
CDR3: CASSYLGESNQPQHF; J: TRBJ1-5; V: TRBV6-5; length: 15
CDR3: CASSSGQGHNEQFF; J: TRBJ2-1; V: TRBV5-1; length: 14
CDR3: CASSLLWGLGTEAFF; J: TRBJ1-1; V: TRBV27; length: 15
CDR3: CASSQPRGRTDTQYF; J: TRBJ2-3; V: TRBV4-1; length: 15
CDR3: CASSEAETYGYTF; J: TRBJ1-2; V: TRBV6-1; length: 13
CDR3: CASSQLEGRALGGYTF; J: TRBJ1-2; V: TRBV4-1; length: 16
CDR3: CASSLPAGGTDTQYF; J: TRBJ2-3; V: TRBV7-9; length: 15
CDR3: CASSPSLGVLNTEAFF; J: TRBJ1-1; V: TRBV7-9; length: 16
CDR3: CSARQGSTDTQYF; J: TRBJ2-3; V: TRBV20-1; length: 13
CDR3: CASSRTGQGNYNEQFF; J: TRBJ2-1; V: TRBV5-1; length: 16
CDR3: CASSYSGSGELFF; J: TRBJ2-2; V: TRBV6-5; length: 13
CDR3: CASSLTGDRPYNEQFF; J: TRBJ2-1; V: TRBV7-2; length: 16
CDR3: CASSYPGENTDTQYF; J: TRBJ2-3; V: TRBV5-5; length: 15
CDR3: CASSDGRGGTGELFF; J: TRBJ2-2; V: TRBV10-1; length: 15
CDR3: CASSFLKEKLFF; J: TRBJ1-4; V: TRBV7-9; length: 12
CDR3: CASSIPGGRTDTQYF; J: TRBJ2-3; V: TRBV19; length: 15
CDR3: CASSPSAGAQETQYF; J: TRBJ2-5; V: TRBV4-1; length: 15
CDR3: CSASWQGPEYSNQPQHF; J: TRBJ1-5; V: TRBV20-1; length: 17
CDR3: CASSLLTSGSTDTQYF; J: TRBJ2-3; V: TRBV5-4; length: 16
CDR3: CSVAGADGYTF; J: TRBJ1-2; V: TRBV29-1; length: 11
CDR3: CASSFRDRANYGYTF; J: TRBJ1-2; V: TRBV6-5; length: 15
CDR3: CASNDPPDSLYQETQYF; J: TRBJ2-5; V: TRBV21-1; length: 17
CDR3: CASSVTGGGNEQFF; J: TRBJ2-1; V: TRBV6-1; length: 14